The entry below describes one T cell receptor beta chain. Antigen unknown. The PCR used 60 Vbeta and 13 Jbeta primers. Method: immunoSEQ multiplex PCR; TCRdb's copy keeps in-frame clones and lacks some. This sample has a few hundred thousand clones, with about 83% found just once. This sample is drawn from a study of cytomegalovirus exposure and HLA in healthy donors. Germline-derived CDR1 and CDR2 are MNHEY and SMNVEV (reference sequence). V shed 7 bases and J shed 11 bases, with 14 bases lying between them. CDR3 size: 11 residues. Study-wide points: HLA restriction was apparent for most CMV-associated TCR beta chains in a later analysis. What was likely a sequencing artifact was a cluster of highly shared sequence variants. HLA alleles were associated with 15,000 to 20,000 TCR beta sequences in a later analysis at 0.05 false discovery rate.

This TCR derives from a woman aged 50 to 65 in good health and CMV-seropositive. Sequenced material: PBMCs. This rearrangement joins TRBV27 to TRBJ1-1, with unresolved D. This CDR3 reads CASNWGGTAFF. Here the CDR3 DNA reads TGTGCCAGCAATTGGGGAGGTACGGCTTTCTTT.